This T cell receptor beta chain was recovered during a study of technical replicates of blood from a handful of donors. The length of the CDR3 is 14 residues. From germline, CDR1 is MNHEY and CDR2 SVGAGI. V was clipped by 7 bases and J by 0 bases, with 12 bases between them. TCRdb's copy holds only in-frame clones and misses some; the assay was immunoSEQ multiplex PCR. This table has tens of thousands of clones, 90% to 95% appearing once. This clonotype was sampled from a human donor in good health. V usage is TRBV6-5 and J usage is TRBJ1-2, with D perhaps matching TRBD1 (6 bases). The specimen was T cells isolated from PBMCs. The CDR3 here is CASKGTPTNYGYTF. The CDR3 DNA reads TGTGCCAGCAAGGGGACACCCACTAACTATGGCTACACCTTC.